The rows below give T cell receptor beta chains drawn from one sample of a study of blood T cell repertoires in COVID-19. Clones were read by immunoSEQ multiplex PCR, and TCRdb kept only the in-frame ones, dropping some. The sample records 80,000 to 100,000 clones, about nine tenths being singletons. Sequencing was performed on peripheral blood. These receptor sequences come from a human donor with active COVID-19. The donor label of this sample is uncertain. Each CDR3 is given with its conserved first and last residue. The D gene is left open where the match is weak. Only some rows state a clone size, as once, few, many or a class for expanded clones.

clone_size: NA; v_call: TRBV9; j_call: TRBJ1-4; d_call: NA; cdr3_nt: TGTGCCAGCAGCGTAGGAGACACAGAAAAACTGTTTTTT; cdr3_aa: CASSVGDTEKLFF
clone_size: NA; v_call: TRBV7-9; j_call: TRBJ1-2; d_call: NA; cdr3_nt: TGTGCCAGCAGTCCCCGGGCAGGGGATGGCTACACCTTC; cdr3_aa: CASSPRAGDGYTF
clone_size: few; v_call: TRBV9; j_call: TRBJ1-6; d_call: NA; cdr3_nt: TGTGCCAGCAGCCCAGACCCCTTGGGCCGTTCACCCCTCCACTTT; cdr3_aa: CASSPDPLGRSPLHF
clone_size: NA; v_call: TRBV12-3/TRBV12-4; j_call: TRBJ1-5; d_call: NA; cdr3_nt: TGTGCCAGCAGGCGACACCGCGATCAGCCCCAGCATTTT; cdr3_aa: CASRRHRDQPQHF
clone_size: few; v_call: TRBV3-1/TRBV3-2; j_call: TRBJ2-1; d_call: NA; cdr3_nt: TGTGCCAGCAGCCAAGATACGGGACTTAGCCAGGGTGAGCAGTTCTTC; cdr3_aa: CASSQDTGLSQGEQFF
clone_size: NA; v_call: TRBV5-4; j_call: TRBJ1-2; d_call: TRBD1; cdr3_nt: TGTGCCAGCAGCTTGGCAGGTGTCAGGACAGGGGGCGGCTACACCTTC; cdr3_aa: CASSLAGVRTGGGYTF
clone_size: once; v_call: TRBV14; j_call: TRBJ2-7; d_call: NA; cdr3_nt: TGTGCCAGCAGCCTTCAAACGGGCTCCTACGAGCAGTACTTC; cdr3_aa: CASSLQTGSYEQYF
clone_size: NA; v_call: TRBV2; j_call: TRBJ2-5; d_call: TRBD1; cdr3_nt: TGTGCCAGCAGTCGGGACAGGGTGGAGACCCAGTACTTC; cdr3_aa: CASSRDRVETQYF
clone_size: NA; v_call: TRBV19; j_call: TRBJ2-1; d_call: TRBD1; cdr3_nt: TGTGCCAGTAGACTACAACCAACAGGGGGCACTGAGCAGTTCTTC; cdr3_aa: CASRLQPTGGTEQFF
clone_size: NA; v_call: TRBV12-3/TRBV12-4; j_call: TRBJ1-1; d_call: NA; cdr3_nt: TGTGCCAGCAGTTTACCGGGAAACACTGAAGCTTTCTTT; cdr3_aa: CASSLPGNTEAFF
clone_size: NA; v_call: TRBV2; j_call: TRBJ2-7; d_call: TRBD2; cdr3_nt: TGTGCCAGTCGACTAGCGGGTGACGAGCAGTACTTC; cdr3_aa: CASRLAGDEQYF
clone_size: NA; v_call: TRBV12-3/TRBV12-4; j_call: TRBJ2-3; d_call: TRBD1; cdr3_nt: TGTGCCAGCACCACTGGACAGGGGAAGTATTTT; cdr3_aa: CASTTGQGKYF
clone_size: NA; v_call: TRBV27; j_call: TRBJ1-2; d_call: NA; cdr3_nt: TGTGCCAGCAGGGAGTCAGGGGTTTCTTATGGCTACACCTTC; cdr3_aa: CASRESGVSYGYTF
clone_size: NA; v_call: TRBV5-1; j_call: TRBJ1-4; d_call: TRBD1; cdr3_nt: TGCGCCAGCAGCGAGCCGGGACAGGGGCCTAATGAAAAACTGTTTTTT; cdr3_aa: CASSEPGQGPNEKLFF
clone_size: NA; v_call: TRBV7-3; j_call: TRBJ2-2; d_call: TRBD2; cdr3_nt: TGTGCCAGCAGCTTAACCGGGGGGGCCGACACCGGGGAGCTGTTTTTT; cdr3_aa: CASSLTGGADTGELFF
clone_size: NA; v_call: TRBV14; j_call: TRBJ1-1; d_call: NA; cdr3_nt: TGTGCCAGCAGCCCCCAGAGGGGGACCATGAACACTGAAGCTTTCTTT; cdr3_aa: CASSPQRGTMNTEAFF
clone_size: NA; v_call: TRBV5-6; j_call: TRBJ2-3; d_call: NA; cdr3_nt: TGTGCCAGCAGCTTGGCCTCCGGGACTCTCACAGATACGCAGTATTTT; cdr3_aa: CASSLASGTLTDTQYF